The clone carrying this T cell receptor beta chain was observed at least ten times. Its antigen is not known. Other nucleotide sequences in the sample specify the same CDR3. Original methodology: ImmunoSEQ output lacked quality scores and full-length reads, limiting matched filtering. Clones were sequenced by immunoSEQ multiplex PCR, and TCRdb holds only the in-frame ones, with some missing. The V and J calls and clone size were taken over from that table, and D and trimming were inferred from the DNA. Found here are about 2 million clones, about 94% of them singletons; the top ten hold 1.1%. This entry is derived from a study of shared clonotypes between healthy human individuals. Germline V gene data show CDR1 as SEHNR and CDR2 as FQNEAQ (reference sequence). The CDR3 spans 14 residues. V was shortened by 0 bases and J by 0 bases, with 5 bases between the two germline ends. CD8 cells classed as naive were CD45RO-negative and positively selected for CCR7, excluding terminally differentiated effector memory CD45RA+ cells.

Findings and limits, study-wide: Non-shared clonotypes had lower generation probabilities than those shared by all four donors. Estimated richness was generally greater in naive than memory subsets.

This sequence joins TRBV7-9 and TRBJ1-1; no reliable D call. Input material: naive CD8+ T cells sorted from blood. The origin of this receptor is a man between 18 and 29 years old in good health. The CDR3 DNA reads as TGTGCCAGCAGCTTAGCAGGGATGAACACTGAAGCTTTCTTT. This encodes CASSLAGMNTEAFF.